This passage covers 8 T cell receptor beta chains from one sample sequenced in a study of blood T cell repertoires in COVID-19. The assay was immunoSEQ multiplex PCR, and TCRdb's table has in-frame clones only and misses some. The profile shows approximately 47,000 clones, approximately 90% of them singletons. The sequencing sample was made of peripheral blood. These receptor sequences come from a woman over 75 with COVID-19, enrolled during active disease.

The genes are TRBV19 and TRBJ1-2, with 7 bases that match TRBD1. From germline, CDR1 is LNHDA and CDR2 SQIVND (reference sequence). CDR3 size: 14 residues. J was trimmed by 2 bases and V by 4 bases; bases with no gene match: 4. This CDR3 reads CASSSGTANYGYTF. The DNA for the CDR3 is TGTGCCAGTAGTAGCGGGACAGCAAACTATGGCTACACCTTC.

The chain joins TRBV2 to TRBJ1-5; D is unresolved. Germline CDR1 reads SNHLY; CDR2 reads FYNNEI. The CDR3 runs to 15 residues. V was clipped by 2 bases and J by 0 bases, with 8 bases between them. CDR3 nucleotide sequence: TGTGCCAGCAGTGAAAACAGCCGTAGCAATCAGCCCCAGCATTTT. Translation gives CASSENSRSNQPQHF. Full variable domain (outside the CDR3, taken from reference TRBV2 and TRBJ1-5): EPEVTQTPSHQVTQMGQEVILRCVPISNHLYFYWYRQILGQKVEFLVSFYNNEISEKSEIFDDQFSVERPDGSNFTLKIRSTKLEDSAMYFCASSENSRSNQPQHFGDGTRLSIL.

V gene TRBV24-1 combines with J gene TRBJ2-7, with 8 nucleotides matching TRBD1. This CDR3 has 15 residues. The V and J ends lost 1 base and 3 bases, in that order; junction bases with no gene match: 4. The germline V gene has CDR1 KGHDR and CDR2 SFDVKD. As DNA, the CDR3 is TGTGCCACCAGTGATTTTGCAGGGGGCCGCTACGAGCAGTACTTC. Its translation: CATSDFAGGRYEQYF.

The chain employs TRBV11-3 and TRBJ2-1; D not resolved. Trimming shortened V by 4 bases and J by 9 bases, and 7 bases separated the two germline ends. The CDR3 spans 11 residues. Germline loops: CDR1 SGHNT, CDR2 YENEEA. Here the CDR3 DNA reads TGTGCCAGCAGCTCAGGCAGTGAGCAGTTCTTC. Protein product: CASSSGSEQFF.

This chain joins TRBV5-1 and TRBJ1-1; 7 bases agree with TRBD1. V trimming: 1 base; J trimming: 1 base; junction bases outside the gene matches: 4. Germline CDR1 is SGHRS and CDR2 is YFSETQ. There are 15 residues in the CDR3. The CDR3 sequence is CASSLTGQKNTEAFF. For the CDR3, the DNA is TGCGCCAGCAGCTTGACGGGACAGAAGAACACTGAAGCTTTCTTT. Variable domain in full (rest from reference TRBV5-1 and TRBJ1-1): KAGVTQTPRYLIKTRGQQVTLSCSPISGHRSVSWYQQTPGQGLQFLFEYFSETQRNKGNFPGRFSGRQFSNSRSEMNVSTLELGDSALYLCASSLTGQKNTEAFFGQGTRLTVV.

The J gene is TRBJ2-5, the V gene TRBV6-5, with D maybe TRBD2 (7 bases). Germline values: CDR1 MNHEY, CDR2 SVGAGI. Trimming left V 8 bases short and J 5 bases short, with 18 bases between. This CDR3 comprises 14 residues. This CDR3 reads CASLQRGRGETQYF. In DNA, the CDR3 is TGTGCCAGCCTACAGCGGGGCAGGGGCGAGACCCAGTACTTC.

This chain uses TRBV28 with TRBJ2-1; 13 bases are shared with TRBD2. The CDR3 is made up of 17 amino acids. Germline CDR1 reads MDHEN; CDR2 reads SYDVKM. V lost 4 bases and J lost 7; bases outside the gene matches: 10. In DNA form, the CDR3 reads TGTGCCAGCAGTTCCCGGACTAGCGGGAGAAACGTGAATGAGCAGTTCTTC. Protein product: CASSSRTSGRNVNEQFF.

This rearrangement joins TRBV5-1 to TRBJ2-1, with 13 bases identical to TRBD2. CDR3 size: 19 residues. The J segment lost 0 bases and the V segment lost 5 bases, leaving 11 bases of the junction unmatched. Germline CDR1 reads SGHRS; CDR2 reads YFSETQ. DNA for the CDR3: TGCGCCAGCAGTAAAAGGACTAGCGGGAGCCAACGCTCCTACAATGAGCAGTTCTTC. Translation: CASSKRTSGSQRSYNEQFF.